Following are 20 T cell receptor beta chains from one sample sequenced in a study of control samples from healthy donors and cancer patients. Produced via immunoSEQ multiplex PCR; TCRdb's table is partial and in-frame only. The table lists some 110,000 clones, around 91% of them singletons. Sample: PBMCs. These receptors all stem from a woman in her fifties or sixties with colorectal cancer.

The gene calls are TRBV2 and TRBJ1-6; no definite D call. CDR3 size: 15 residues. The V gene lost 5 bases and the J gene lost 0 bases, with 8 bases spanning the gap. The germline V gene has CDR1 SNHLY and CDR2 FYNNEI. CDR3 sequence (DNA): TGTGCCAGCAGTAGTCTGAGCTCCTATAATTCACCCCTCCACTTT. Its protein product is CASSSLSSYNSPLHF.

In its sample, this clone was seen once. This rearrangement joins TRBV7-9 to TRBJ1-3; tentative D call: TRBD1 (6 bases). The CDR3 is made up of 14 amino acids. V was clipped by 5 bases and J by 4 bases, with 12 bases between them. The germline CDR1 and CDR2 sequences are SEHNR and FQNEAQ (reference sequence). The CDR3 spells CASSARGAGNTIYF. The CDR3 DNA reads TGTGCCAGCAGCGCCAGGGGAGCAGGAAACACCATATATTTT.

The chain couples TRBV21-1 to TRBJ1-2; the table gives TRBD1 as D, unverified against the DNA. TRBV21-1 is given as a pseudogene. This CDR3 is built from 13 residues. The CDR3 DNA sequence: TGTGCCAGCAGCCCACAGGGATGTCGCGGCTACACCTTC. Translating it yields CASSPQGCRGYTF.

The chain carries TRBV9 and TRBJ1-1, with 9 bases fitting TRBD1. The germline V gene encodes CDR1 SGDLS and CDR2 YYNGEE. CDR3 size: 15 residues. The ends lost 1 base at V and 3 bases at J; junction bases unmatched: 4. CDR3 amino acids: CASSVRDREDTEAFF. The CDR3 DNA reads TGTGCCAGCAGCGTAAGGGACAGGGAGGACACTGAAGCTTTCTTT. Complete variable domain (other parts from reference TRBV9 and TRBJ1-1): DSGVTQTPKHLITATGQRVTLRCSPRSGDLSVYWYQQSLDQGLQFLIQYYNGEERAKGNILERFSAQQFPDLHSELNLSSLELGDSALYFCASSVRDREDTEAFFGQGTRLTVV.

The rearrangement joins TRBV7-9 to TRBJ1-5; TRBD1 is a possible D gene (5 bases). V was trimmed by 3 bases and J by 0 bases, leaving 9 bases between them. This CDR3 is built from 15 residues. Germline V gene data show CDR1 as SEHNR and CDR2 as FQNEAQ (reference sequence). The CDR3 region is CASSLGDYSNQPQHF. The CDR3 DNA follows: TGTGCCAGCAGCTTGGGGGATTATAGCAATCAGCCCCAGCATTTT.

The gene calls are TRBV25-1 and TRBJ2-5; D may correspond to TRBD1 or TRBD2 (5 bases each). Trimming left V 5 bases short and J 5 bases short, with 18 bases between. The CDR3 totals 15 residues. Germline-derived CDR1 and CDR2 are MGHDK and SYGVNS. For the CDR3, the DNA is TGTGCCAGCAGTCCGTTGGGACCTGCGGAGGAGACCCAGTACTTC. Protein sequence: CASSPLGPAEETQYF. Variable domain in full (rest from reference TRBV25-1 and TRBJ2-5): EADIYQTPRYLVIGTGKKITLECSQTMGHDKMYWYQQDPGMELHLIHYSYGVNSTEKGDLSSESTVSRIRTEHFPLTLESARPSHTSQYLCASSPLGPAEETQYFGPGTRLLVL.

The chain couples TRBV20-1 to TRBJ2-7; D unclear. The germline V gene encodes CDR1 DFQATT and CDR2 SNEGSKA (reference sequence). With 7 bases removed from V and 3 bases from J, the gap between germline ends came to 10 bases. The CDR3 loop spans 11 amino acids. Written as DNA, the CDR3 is TGCAGTGGGGCTACCAACTACGAGCAGTACTTC. Its translation is CSGATNYEQYF.

The rearrangement links TRBV5-6 to TRBJ2-3; D not certain. The CDR3 has 16 amino acids. With 1 base removed from V and 0 bases from J, the gap between germline ends came to 12 bases. CDR1 and CDR2 (germline): SGHDT, YYEEEE. The DNA for the CDR3 is TGTGCCAGCAGCTTGAGCTGGGCCTCTAGCACAGATACGCAGTATTTT. Residues: CASSLSWASSTDTQYF.

CDR3 sequence (DNA): TGTGCCAGCAACCCGGGACAGGGATACAATGAGCAGTTCTTC. Translating it yields CASNPGQGYNEQFF. The chain carries TRBV28 and TRBJ2-1, with TRBD1 matching 9 bases. CDR1 is MDHEN, CDR2 SYDVKM, per germline. The CDR3 consists of 14 residues. Trimming at V came to 7 bases and at J to 4 bases, leaving 5 bases not matched to a gene.

The chain employs TRBV9 and TRBJ1-6, with 8 bases lining up with TRBD1. J was trimmed by 3 bases and V by 3 bases; bases with no gene match: 5. The CDR3 spans 16 residues. Per germline, CDR1 SGDLS and CDR2 YYNGEE. Here the CDR3 DNA reads TGTGCCAGCAGCGCAGGGACAGGCAACTATAATTCACCCCTCCACTTT. Translation: CASSAGTGNYNSPLHF.

The chain uses TRBV25-1 and TRBJ1-2; D unresolved. CDR1 MGHDK and CDR2 SYGVNS come from the germline V gene. The CDR3 is 14 residues long. V was trimmed by 5 bases and J by 0 bases, leaving 10 bases between them. The CDR3 bases are TGTGCCAGCAGTCGTAGAAATACTAACTATGGCTACACCTTC. Amino acids: CASSRRNTNYGYTF.

The chain has TRBV19 and TRBJ2-3; the match to TRBD1 covers 9 bases. The CDR3 sequence is 16 residues long. Germline V gives CDR1 LNHDA, CDR2 SQIVND (reference sequence). The junction had 10 bases not matched to a gene; V was cut back by 3 bases and J by 6 bases. This chain's CDR3 is CASSITGTGSGDTQYF. CDR3 sequence (DNA): TGTGCCAGTAGTATTACCGGGACAGGGTCTGGGGATACGCAGTATTTT.

Concerning this clone: A read error may account for a junction end that differs from germline. V is TRBV2 and J is TRBJ1-1; the D is unclear. The germline gives CDR1 SNHLY, CDR2 FYNNEI. This CDR3 comprises 13 residues. CDR3 region: CASTEDGNTEAFF. CDR3 DNA: TGTGCCAGCACTGAAGACGGGAACACTGAAGCTTTCTTT.

The rearrangement joins TRBV7-6 to TRBJ1-1; no definite D call. Germline V gives CDR1 SGHVS, CDR2 FNYEAQ. This CDR3 contains 14 residues. V was shortened by 5 bases and J by 0 bases, with 10 bases between the two germline ends. CDR3 sequence reads: CASSLRGLNTEAFF. In DNA form, the CDR3 reads TGTGCCAGCAGCCTTCGAGGGCTGAACACTGAAGCTTTCTTT.

This clone was picked up one time. Other DNA sequences of this sample code for an identical CDR3. V is TRBV14 and J is TRBJ1-2; D not certain. Germline-derived CDR1 and CDR2 are SGHDN and FVKESK. Trimming took off 4 bases at V and 4 bases at J, with 16 bases between the two ends. The CDR3 extends over 15 amino acids. CDR3 nucleotide sequence: TGTGCCAGCAGCCCCAGACGAGACACCTTCTATGGCTACACCTTC. Its translation is CASSPRRDTFYGYTF.

This clone was recorded only once. The CDR3 DNA reads TGTGCCAGTAGTTCCCGCTCCGGGACTCAAACGGCGCATGGCTACACCTTC. Translated, it gives CASSSRSGTQTAHGYTF. The chain uses TRBV19 and TRBJ1-2, with a weak D call TRBD1 (5 bases). The CDR3 loop spans 17 amino acids. Deletions cut 5 bases from V and 6 bases from J, with 25 bases between. CDR1 is LNHDA, CDR2 SQIVND, per germline (reference sequence).

V usage is TRBV29-1 and J usage is TRBJ2-5, with D possibly matching TRBD1 (6 bases). Germline V lookup: CDR1 SQVTM, CDR2 ANQGSEA. V was shortened by 6 bases and J by 2 bases, with 13 bases between the two germline ends. The CDR3 runs to 13 residues. The chain's CDR3 is CSVLQTGQETQYF. CDR3 bases: TGCAGCGTACTGCAGACAGGACAAGAGACCCAGTACTTC.

In DNA form, the CDR3 reads TGCGCCAGCAGCTTGGTGGGACAGTACCAAGAGACCCAGTACTTC. Its protein product is CASSLVGQYQETQYF. The chain couples TRBV5-1 to TRBJ2-5, with TRBD1 matching over 7 bases. Per germline, CDR1 SGHRS and CDR2 YFSETQ. V trimming: 0 bases; J trimming: 0 bases; junction bases outside the gene matches: 2. CDR3 length: 15 residues.

The chain uses TRBV3-1 (or the pseudogene TRBV3-2) and TRBJ1-6, with a weak D call TRBD1 (6 bases). This CDR3 comprises 12 residues. Germline CDR1 LGHDT, CDR2 YNNKEL (reference sequence). V was shortened by 10 bases and J by 9 bases, with 13 bases between the two germline ends. The CDR3 sequence: CATQGSGSPLHF. The CDR3 DNA reads TGTGCCACACAGGGTTCGGGTTCACCCCTCCACTTT.

V and J are TRBV10-3 and TRBJ1-1, with 7 bases aligning to TRBD1. After removal of 10 bases from V and 1 base from J, the junction contained 6 bases not matched to a gene. The CDR3 contains 13 residues. Germline CDR1 reads ENHRY; CDR2 reads SYGVKD. As DNA, the CDR3 is TGTGCCACGTCTACAGGGGAGAACACTGAAGCTTTCTTT. Encoded protein: CATSTGENTEAFF.